The T cell receptor beta chain under discussion was sequenced for a study of blood T cell repertoires in COVID-19 (dated by TCRdb to 2020 to 2021). With respect to the entire study: For ImmuneRACE Cohort 3, a participant was defined as recovered based on two consecutive negative NP/OP PCR tests, clearance by a healthcare professional, or resolution of symptoms. Where available, HLA class I and class II types were obtained from metadata supplied by the sample provider rather than from assay-based typing. Subjects who had been exposed to COVID-19, were actively infected with it, or had recovered from it provided the deeply sampled blood TCRbeta repertoires that made up the dataset. The repertoires were released in a freely available public database intended as a resource for research on the immune response to SARS-CoV-2. The material from the prospective study consisted of cDNA or gDNA derived from T cells, B-cell-depleted T cells, or PBMCs. Samples were obtained from the ongoing ImmuneRACE study (first 160 participants) and from over 1,000 subjects provided by 6 global collaborators. Collaborator samples came from the United States, Italy and Spain and covered acute and convalescent phases of COVID-19. Sample metadata almost always included a de-identified subject ID, COVID-19 status, age in years and sex.

Participants in the prospective study were aged roughly 18 to 90 years, lived in 24 United States geographic areas, and enrolled through a virtual design. To assign participants to cohorts, the prospective study relied on clinical history that participants themselves reported in a screening survey and a study questionnaire. In the prospective study, mobile phlebotomists collected whole blood, serum and a nasopharyngeal or oropharyngeal swab from each participant. Participants in the prospective study had the option to provide additional blood draws and questionnaires over a roughly two-month period. Before DNA extraction, prospective study blood samples were shipped either frozen or at room temperature. TCRbeta CDR3 regions were amplified from genomic DNA by means of the immunoSEQ Assay, a bias-controlled multiplex PCR. The authors' pipeline ran thus. The number of nucleated cells in each sample was estimated by amplification of reference gene primers within the assay. To quantify the absolute abundance of each unique TCRbeta CDR3 rearrangement, sequence reads were collapsed and filtered. For each sample, productive Simpson clonality was calculated as the square root of Simpson's diversity index across productive rearrangements. This immuneACCESS table, as held by TCRdb, lists in-frame sequences with V and J called but not all clones. Of the missing ones, under half trace to an unresolved V gene in checked studies; the others have no known cause. Clone size and the V and J calls come from that table; the DNA yielded D and trimming. This sample lists fewer than 200,000 clones; about 88% were detected once. The ten largest clones capture around 23% of the sample.

Points the paper makes about the study in general: The amount of clinical and demographic metadata varied by source and participant and was provided uncurated.

A remark on this clone: Its antigen target is currently unknown. Per-base qualities were not stored, and no clone one base away is much larger. Other DNA variants within this sample encode the same CDR3.

CDR1 SGHTA and CDR2 FQGNSA were looked up in the germline V gene. The V end loses 2 bases and the J end loses 1 base, and a stretch of 8 bases separates them. Reading from cysteine to phenylalanine, the CDR3 counts 14 amino acids. Kept here is only the CDR3 DNA, which spans 42 bases and is read in frame from base 1. Recombination linked TRBV7-2 to TRBJ2-5; TRBD1 is a possible D gene, resting on 6 matching bases. The specimen was PBMCs or T cells enriched from blood (not recorded which). The TCR was taken from a woman aged 35 to 49 in a cohort exposed to, infected with or recovered from COVID-19 (not recorded which). In nucleotides, the sequence is TGTGCCAGCAGCTTACAAGGGGGCCAAGAGACCCAGTACTTC. The encoded protein is CASSLQGGQETQYF. Here the CDR3 is joined to the reference TRBV7-2 and TRBJ2-5 genes, and the full variable domain is: GAGVSQSPSNKVTEKGKDVELRCDPISGHTALYWYRQSLGQGLEFLIYFQGNSAPDKSGLPSDRFSAERTGGSVSTLTIQRTQQEDSAVYLCASSLQGGQETQYFGPGTRLLVL.